Sequencing of this T cell receptor (beta chain) was carried out in a study of blood T cells in healthy people across ages. Turning to the study itself: Template switching recovered approximately one barcoded beta molecule for every two T cells.

The CDR3 sequence is 12 residues long. Germline lookup yields CDR1 DFQATT and CDR2 SNEGSKA (reference sequence). V shed 5 bases, J shed 7 bases, and the junction held 6 bases outside the gene matches. A second PCR, run for roughly 7 to 11 cycles, used a sample-barcoded 5' primer plus a J-beta primer mix. TCRdb re-called the 5' RACE reads through MiXCR, storing one row per CDR3 protein. The table shows fewer than 2 million distinct CDR3 sequences, with 39% occurring only once. Notes on the study in general: Donors of long life had a larger count of naive CD4+ cells and greater diversity than aged donors.

Worth noting for this clonotype: Antigen: not known.

The specimen sequenced was blood. This TCR came from a human donor in good health. The gene calls are TRBV20-1 and TRBJ1-1; 8 nucleotides match TRBD1. CDR3 loop: CSAGQGLGEAFF. DNA for the CDR3: TGCAGTGCTGGACAGGGTTTGGGTGAAGCTTTCTTT.